The 5 T cell receptor beta chains presented below share a single source sample, sequenced in a study of identical twins. TCRdb used MiXCR to reprocess the 5' RACE reads, holding one entry per CDR3 protein. The data contain some 760,000 distinct CDR3 sequences, 15% to 20% of them singletons. In addition, the sample was reused for a study of T cells expressing NK-cell markers.

The specimen was PBMCs. The receptors stem from a woman under 30 in good health.

This chain joins TRBV20-1 and TRBJ2-3; TRBD1 aligns across 8 bases. After removal of 6 bases from V and 5 bases from J, the junction contained 13 bases not matched to a gene. This CDR3 is 15 amino acids long. The germline gives CDR1 DFQATT, CDR2 SNEGSKA (reference sequence). The DNA of the CDR3 is TGCAGTGCCCACCCCGGGACAGGATTAGAAGATACGCAGTATTTT. This sequence encodes CSAHPGTGLEDTQYF.

This clonotype was seen a few times. The rearrangement uses TRBV18 and TRBJ1-3; 8 positions agree with TRBD1. Losses at the gene ends were 2 bases for V and 0 bases for J; bases not matched to a gene: 6. This CDR3 is built from 17 residues. Germline V gene data show CDR1 as KGHSH and CDR2 as LQKENI. The CDR3 protein is CASSPTDRAVSGNTIYF. For the CDR3, the DNA is TGTGCCAGCTCACCAACGGACAGGGCCGTCTCTGGAAACACCATATATTTT.

This clonotype was counted between two and nine times. The chain employs TRBV5-1 and TRBJ2-3, with TRBD2 as a possible D gene (5 bases). V lost 6 bases and J lost 2, with 13 bases in between. The CDR3 is made up of 14 amino acids. Germline CDR1 and CDR2: SGHRS and YFSETQ. DNA of the CDR3: TGCGCCAGCATCGAGGGCGGAGCCACAGATACGCAGTATTTT. Protein: CASIEGGATDTQYF. The variable domain in full, with the rest retrieved from reference TRBV5-1 and TRBJ2-3, is KAGVTQTPRYLIKTRGQQVTLSCSPISGHRSVSWYQQTPGQGLQFLFEYFSETQRNKGNFPGRFSGRQFSNSRSEMNVSTLELGDSALYLCASIEGGATDTQYFGPGTRLTVL.

This rearrangement joins TRBV11-1 to TRBJ2-7, with 8 bases that match TRBD1. V was pared by 5 bases and J by 5 bases, with 8 bases of the junction left unmatched. Germline V gene lookup returns CDR1 SGHAT and CDR2 FQDESV (reference sequence). The CDR3 sequence is 14 residues long. As DNA, the CDR3 is TGTGCCAGCAGCCTCGGACAGGGTGGGCACGAGCAGTACTTC. As protein: CASSLGQGGHEQYF.

The rearrangement joins TRBV12-3 or TRBV12-4 to TRBJ2-3, with TRBD2 matching 9 bases. V lost 2 bases, J lost 2 bases, and 8 bases stayed unmatched. The CDR3 totals 17 residues. CDR3 in amino acids: CASSLYSAGGNTDTQYF. CDR3 DNA: TGTGCCAGCAGTTTATATTCGGCGGGGGGGAACACAGATACGCAGTATTTT.